Shown below are 27 T cell receptor beta chains from a single sample sequenced in a study of PD-1 blockade in classical Hodgkin lymphoma. The method was immunoSEQ multiplex PCR; TCRdb's version includes in-frame clones alone and lacks a portion of them. The table includes 20,000 to 25,000 clones, over 65% detected once. Sample time point: cycle 4 day 1 (C4D1), after about 6 weeks of nivolumab. The patients all showed relapse after autologous stem cell transplantation, while their brentuximab vedotin exposure varied. Sequences were derived from peripheral blood mononuclear cells (PBMCs), sampled before the fourth cycle of nivolumab. These receptors originate from a human donor with classical Hodgkin lymphoma.

The gene calls are TRBV7-3 and TRBJ2-2, with 7 bases lining up with TRBD1. Germline trimming cut 5 bases from V and 4 bases from J; bases unmatched to any gene: 10. Germline V gene sequence: CDR1 SGHTA, CDR2 FQGTGA. This CDR3 is built from 16 residues. Here the CDR3 reads CASSLQGPSGTGELFF. DNA of the CDR3: TGTGCCAGCAGCCTACAGGGGCCGAGTGGCACCGGGGAGCTGTTTTTT.

The V and J genes are TRBV5-8 and TRBJ2-6; D not resolved. Trimming pared 3 bases from V and 0 bases from J, leaving 4 bases between. This CDR3 comprises 14 residues. In germline, CDR1 is SGHTS, CDR2 YDEGEE. CDR3 nucleotide sequence: TGTGCCAGCAGCTGGATCTCTGGGGCCAACGTCCTGACTTTC. Its translation: CASSWISGANVLTF.

In its sample, this clone was seen once. The chain carries TRBV5-6 and TRBJ1-2, with D perhaps matching TRBD1 (5 bases). The CDR3 has 16 residues. The V and J ends lost 0 bases and 7 bases respectively, with 19 bases between them. Per germline, CDR1 SGHDT and CDR2 YYEEEE. The CDR3 sequence: CASSLDTGGRRGGYTF. Here the CDR3 DNA reads TGTGCCAGCAGCTTGGATACCGGGGGACGAAGGGGTGGCTACACCTTC.

The chain joins TRBV7-9 to TRBJ2-7; a possible D gene is TRBD1 (6 bases). Germline V CDR1 and CDR2: SEHNR, FQNEAQ (reference sequence). Trimming cost V 5 bases and J 3 bases, with 11 bases left between them. This CDR3 region has 13 residues. CDR3 in amino acids: CASSAQQGYEQYF. The CDR3 nucleotides read TGTGCCAGCAGCGCCCAACAGGGCTACGAGCAGTACTTC.

The rearrangement links TRBV15 to TRBJ1-5; tentatively, D is TRBD1 (6 bases). The germline gives CDR1 LNHNV, CDR2 YYDKDF (reference sequence). The CDR3 sequence is 17 residues long. V shed 1 base and J shed 0 bases, with 13 bases lying between them. CDR3 sequence (DNA): TGTGCCACCAGCAGAGCACAGACAGGTAATAGCAATCAGCCCCAGCATTTT. Translation gives CATSRAQTGNSNQPQHF.

The chain employs TRBV28 and TRBJ1-5; 9 bases match TRBD1. The CDR3 loop spans 16 amino acids. The V segment lost 5 bases and the J segment 7 bases; nucleotides outside the gene matches: 12. Looked up from germline, CDR1 is MDHEN and CDR2 is SYDVKM. The CDR3 sequence: CASSTMGQGGLQPQHF. CDR3 coding DNA: TGTGCCAGCAGTACAATGGGACAGGGAGGTCTACAGCCCCAGCATTTT.

CDR3 in amino acids: CASSKQGMDRQPQHF. Written as DNA, the CDR3 is TGTGCCAGCAGTAAACAGGGAATGGATCGGCAGCCCCAGCATTTT. The genes are TRBV28 and TRBJ1-5; TRBD1 might be the D (6 bases). The V end was cut by 5 bases, the J end by 7 bases, with 18 bases between. CDR1 is MDHEN, CDR2 SYDVKM, per germline. CDR3 size: 15 residues.

The V and J genes are TRBV29-1 and TRBJ2-1; 11 bases align to TRBD1. The germline gives CDR1 SQVTM, CDR2 ANQGSEA. This CDR3 is built from 18 residues. This CDR3 is CSVAGTGGNLNRDNEQFF. CDR3 bases: TGCAGTGTCGCCGGGACAGGGGGAAACCTAAATAGAGACAATGAGCAGTTCTTC.

The chain joins TRBV7-9 to TRBJ2-7; 9 positions match TRBD2. The junction had 7 bases not matched to a gene; V was cut back by 1 base and J by 3 bases. The CDR3 covers 16 residues. CDR1 and CDR2 (germline): SEHNR, FQNEAQ (reference sequence). CDR3 loop: CASSLVRAGGHYEQYF. Written as DNA, the CDR3 is TGTGCCAGCAGCTTAGTCCGAGCGGGGGGCCACTACGAGCAGTACTTC. The entire variable domain, with the rest obtained from reference TRBV7-9 and TRBJ2-7, is as follows: DTGVSQNPRHKITKRGQNVTFRCDPISEHNRLYWYRQTLGQGPEFLTYFQNEAQLEKSRLLSDRFSAERPKGSFSTLEIQRTEQGDSAMYLCASSLVRAGGHYEQYFGPGTRLTVT.

This chain's CDR3 is CASSSTGTGEKDTIYF. The CDR3, as DNA: TGTGCCAGCAGCTCTACCGGGACAGGGGAAAAGGACACCATATATTTT. The genes are TRBV7-9 and TRBJ1-3, with 10 nucleotides matching TRBD1. CDR1 is SEHNR, CDR2 FQNEAQ, per germline (reference sequence). Trimming took 4 bases from V and 8 from J; bases not matched to a gene: 11. This CDR3 region has 16 residues. The whole variable domain, filled in from reference TRBV7-9 and TRBJ1-3, reads DTGVSQNPRHKITKRGQNVTFRCDPISEHNRLYWYRQTLGQGPEFLTYFQNEAQLEKSRLLSDRFSAERPKGSFSTLEIQRTEQGDSAMYLCASSSTGTGEKDTIYFGEGSWLTVV.

The chain joins TRBV11-3 to TRBJ1-4; D perhaps matches TRBD1 (6 bases). V gave up 1 base and J gave up 7 bases, with 16 bases separating them. This CDR3 region has 16 residues. In germline, CDR1 is SGHNT, CDR2 YENEEA. CDR3 sequence reads: CASSLGGGASGEKLFF. CDR3 bases: TGTGCCAGCAGCTTAGGTGGGGGGGCTAGTGGTGAAAAACTGTTTTTT.

V is TRBV5-1 and J is TRBJ2-7; no clear D. CDR1 is SGHRS and CDR2 is YFSETQ in the germline V gene. The V end was cut by 1 base, the J end by 4 bases, with 6 bases between. The CDR3 extends over 12 amino acids. The CDR3 bases are TGCGCCAGCAGCTTGATGAGTTACGAGCAGTACTTC. Its translation is CASSLMSYEQYF.

This CDR3 is CASSMIVGQPQHF. Here the CDR3 DNA reads TGTGCCAGTAGTATGATAGTTGGGCAGCCCCAGCATTTT. The chain carries TRBV19 and TRBJ1-5, with no clear D. Trimming pared 3 bases from V and 7 bases from J, leaving 10 bases between. This CDR3 comprises 13 residues. The germline gives CDR1 LNHDA, CDR2 SQIVND (reference sequence).

This sequence joins TRBV2 and TRBJ2-7, with 8 nucleotides matching TRBD1. Trimming cost V 6 bases and J 0 bases; bases outside gene matches: 7. CDR3 length: 15 amino acids. Germline values: CDR1 SNHLY, CDR2 FYNNEI. CDR3 loop: CASRDRTGLSYEQYF. CDR3 DNA sequence: TGTGCCAGCAGGGACAGGACAGGGCTCTCCTACGAGCAGTACTTC. The complete variable domain, with remaining parts taken from reference TRBV2 and TRBJ2-7, reads EPEVTQTPSHQVTQMGQEVILRCVPISNHLYFYWYRQILGQKVEFLVSFYNNEISEKSEIFDDQFSVERPDGSNFTLKIRSTKLEDSAMYFCASRDRTGLSYEQYFGPGTRLTVT.

V and J are TRBV6-6 and TRBJ2-7; no clear D gene. Germline-derived CDR1 and CDR2 are MNHNY and SVGAGI (reference sequence). Trimming pared 0 bases from V and 6 bases from J, leaving 6 bases between. This CDR3 comprises 12 residues. The CDR3 here is CASSYSSGEQYF. The CDR3 bases are TGTGCCAGCAGTTACTCGAGTGGCGAGCAGTACTTC.

This chain joins TRBV7-9 and TRBJ2-3; 11 bases map to TRBD2. Germline CDR1 is SEHNR and CDR2 is FQNEAQ (reference sequence). V lost 6 bases, J lost 6 bases, and 11 bases stayed unmatched. The CDR3 sequence is 16 residues long. For the CDR3, the DNA is TGTGCCAGCAGGCCCACTAGCGGGGGACCTCAGGATACGCAGTATTTT. Amino acid sequence: CASRPTSGGPQDTQYF.

The V gene is TRBV7-2, the J gene TRBJ2-7; TRBD2 might be the D (5 bases). V lost 5 bases and J 2 bases, leaving 16 bases between the germline ends. Germline CDR1 is SGHTA and CDR2 is FQGNSA. This CDR3 is 15 amino acids long. CDR3 loop: CASSTFGLSTYEQYF. In DNA form, the CDR3 reads TGTGCCAGCAGCACCTTCGGACTGAGCACCTACGAGCAGTACTTC. The entire variable domain, with the rest obtained from reference TRBV7-2 and TRBJ2-7, is as follows: GAGVSQSPSNKVTEKGKDVELRCDPISGHTALYWYRQSLGQGLEFLIYFQGNSAPDKSGLPSDRFSAERTGGSVSTLTIQRTQQEDSAVYLCASSTFGLSTYEQYFGPGTRLTVT.

The CDR3 nucleotides read TGTGCCAGCAGTGAAGCTGGGTCCGTTAACTATGGCTACACCTTC. Protein: CASSEAGSVNYGYTF. J is TRBJ1-2 and V is TRBV2, with D unresolved. The CDR3 runs to 15 residues. Trimming stripped 0 bases from V and 1 base from J, with 9 bases between. Germline CDR1 is SNHLY and CDR2 is FYNNEI.

The chain links TRBV5-1 to TRBJ2-1; 9 bases agree with TRBD2. V was clipped by 4 bases and J by 2 bases; unmatched bases: 13. The CDR3 totals 18 residues. CDR1 and CDR2 from the germline V gene are SGHRS and YFSETQ. Here the CDR3 reads CASSAEGGRAPPYNEQFF. The CDR3, as DNA: TGCGCCAGCAGCGCGGAGGGCGGGAGGGCCCCCCCCTACAATGAGCAGTTCTTC.

V is TRBV6-6 and J is TRBJ1-5, with D unresolved. V was cut by 2 bases and J by 0 bases, with 8 bases left in between. Germline CDR1 is MNHNY and CDR2 is SVGAGI (reference sequence). CDR3 size: 15 residues. The CDR3 DNA reads TGTGCCAGCAGTTACGATGGAGATAGCAATCAGCCCCAGCATTTT. Residues: CASSYDGDSNQPQHF.

The chain has TRBV2 and TRBJ2-7; D possibly uses TRBD1 or TRBD2 (5 bases each). Germline lookup yields CDR1 SNHLY and CDR2 FYNNEI. Deletions cut 6 bases from V and 0 bases from J, with 12 bases between. The length of the CDR3 is 14 residues. Written as DNA, the CDR3 is TGTGCCAGCAGCCGGGACGGAGGCTCCTACGAGCAGTACTTC. It yields the protein CASSRDGGSYEQYF.

This chain connects TRBV5-4 to TRBJ2-1; D gene uncertain. V was trimmed by 1 base and J by 8 bases, leaving 13 bases between them. The CDR3 runs to 14 residues. CDR1 is SGHNT and CDR2 is YYREEE in the germline V gene (reference sequence). The CDR3 protein is CASSLYSNMHEQFF. As DNA, the CDR3 is TGTGCCAGCAGCTTGTACAGTAATATGCATGAGCAGTTCTTC.

A few counts support this clone. V is TRBV5-1 and J is TRBJ1-1; 7 positions agree with TRBD1. CDR1 SGHRS and CDR2 YFSETQ come from the germline V gene. The length of the CDR3 is 14 residues. The V and J ends lost 4 bases and 0 bases, in that order; junction bases with no gene match: 3. The CDR3 protein is CASSGQAMNTEAFF. The DNA for the CDR3 is TGCGCCAGCAGCGGACAGGCTATGAACACTGAAGCTTTCTTT.

CDR3 coding DNA: TGCGCCAGCAGACGGGACAGGGGCGCCCAAGAGACCCAGTACTTC. Translated, it gives CASRRDRGAQETQYF. The chain recombines TRBV5-1 with TRBJ2-5, with 10 bases fitting TRBD1. Looked up from germline, CDR1 is SGHRS and CDR2 is YFSETQ. With 5 bases clipped from V and 1 base from J, the junction kept 5 bases outside the gene matches. CDR3 size: 15 residues.

This clone was observed a handful of times. Here the CDR3 DNA reads TGTGCCAGCAGTGAAGGTGGGGGCCGTAGCAATCAGCCCCAGCATTTT. As protein: CASSEGGGRSNQPQHF. The genes are TRBV6-1 and TRBJ1-5; tentatively, D is TRBD1 (6 bases). The V gene's germline CDR1 is MNHNS and CDR2 SASEGT. V gave up 1 base and J gave up 0 bases, with 10 bases separating them. This CDR3 spans 16 amino acids.

The chain is built from TRBV19 and TRBJ2-3, with a tentative D call TRBD2 (6 bases). V was shortened by 6 bases and J by 4 bases, with 23 bases between the two germline ends. The CDR3 spans 17 residues. CDR1 and CDR2 from the germline V gene are LNHDA and SQIVND (reference sequence). CDR3 DNA sequence: TGTGCCAGTAGAGATTTAGCGGTCCCCGGTAACGCAGATACGCAGTATTTT. Amino acids: CASRDLAVPGNADTQYF.

The rearrangement uses TRBV4-2 and TRBJ2-6; 10 bases are shared with TRBD1. The CDR3 is made up of 20 amino acids. Germline CDR1 and CDR2: LGHNA and YNFKEQ. Trimming at V came to 4 bases and at J to 2 bases, leaving 14 bases not matched to a gene. CDR3 protein: CASSPDPRRGQGAGANVLTF. CDR3 sequence (DNA): TGTGCCAGCAGCCCAGACCCGCGCCGAGGACAGGGGGCTGGGGCCAACGTCCTGACTTTC.